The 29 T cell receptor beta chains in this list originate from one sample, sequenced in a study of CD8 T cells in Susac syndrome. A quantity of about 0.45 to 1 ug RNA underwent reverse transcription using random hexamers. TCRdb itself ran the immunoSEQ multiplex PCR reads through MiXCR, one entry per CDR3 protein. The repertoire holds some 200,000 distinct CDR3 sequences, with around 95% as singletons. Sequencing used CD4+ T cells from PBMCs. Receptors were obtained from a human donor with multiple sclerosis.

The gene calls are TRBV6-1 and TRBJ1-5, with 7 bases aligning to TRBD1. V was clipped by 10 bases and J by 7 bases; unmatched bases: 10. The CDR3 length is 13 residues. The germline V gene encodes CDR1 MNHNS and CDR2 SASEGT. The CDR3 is CAIVDRVGQPQHF. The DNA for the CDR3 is TGTGCCATCGTCGACAGGGTGGGACAGCCCCAGCATTTT.

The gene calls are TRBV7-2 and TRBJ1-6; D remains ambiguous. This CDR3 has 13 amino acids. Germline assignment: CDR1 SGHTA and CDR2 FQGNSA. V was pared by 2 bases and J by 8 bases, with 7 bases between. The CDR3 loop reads CASSLRKDSPLHF. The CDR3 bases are TGTGCCAGCAGCTTACGTAAGGATTCACCCCTCCACTTT.

The CDR3 region has the DNA TGCAGCGTTGCCGGGGAGGGTTGGACCACTGAAGCTTTCTTT. Translated, it gives CSVAGEGWTTEAFF. The chain uses TRBV29-1 and TRBJ1-1; D is ambiguous. CDR3 length: 14 residues. Trimming removed 4 bases at V and 4 bases at J, with 16 bases between. Germline loops: CDR1 SQVTM, CDR2 ANQGSEA.

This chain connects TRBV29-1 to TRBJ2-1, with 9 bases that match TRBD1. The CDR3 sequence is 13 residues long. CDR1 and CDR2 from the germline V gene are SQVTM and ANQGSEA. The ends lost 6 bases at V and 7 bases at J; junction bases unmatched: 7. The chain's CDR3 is CSVGTGGWNEQFF. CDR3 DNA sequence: TGCAGCGTGGGAACAGGGGGCTGGAATGAGCAGTTCTTC.

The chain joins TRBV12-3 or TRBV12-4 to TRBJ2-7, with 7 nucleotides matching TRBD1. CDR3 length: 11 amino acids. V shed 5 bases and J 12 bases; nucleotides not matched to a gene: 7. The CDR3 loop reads CASSDRVDLYF. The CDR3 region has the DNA TGTGCCAGCAGTGACAGGGTTGACTTGTACTTC.

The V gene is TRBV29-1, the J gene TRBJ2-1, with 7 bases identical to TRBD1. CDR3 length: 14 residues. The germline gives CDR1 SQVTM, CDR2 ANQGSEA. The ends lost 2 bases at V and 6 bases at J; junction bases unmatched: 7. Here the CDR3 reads CSVERAGGFNEQFF. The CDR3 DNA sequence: TGCAGCGTTGAAAGGGCAGGGGGTTTCAATGAGCAGTTCTTC.

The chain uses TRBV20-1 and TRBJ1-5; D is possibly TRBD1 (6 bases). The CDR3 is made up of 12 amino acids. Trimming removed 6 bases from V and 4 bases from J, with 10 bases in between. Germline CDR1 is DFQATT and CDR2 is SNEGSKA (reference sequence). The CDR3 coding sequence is TGCAGTGCAAAACAGGGTAATCAGCCCCAGCATTTT. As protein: CSAKQGNQPQHF.

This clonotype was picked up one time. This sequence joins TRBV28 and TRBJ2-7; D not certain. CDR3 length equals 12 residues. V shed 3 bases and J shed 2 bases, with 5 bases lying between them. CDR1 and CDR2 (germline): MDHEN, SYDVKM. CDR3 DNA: TGTGCCAGCAGTTTTTGGGCCTACGAGCAGTACTTC. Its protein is CASSFWAYEQYF.

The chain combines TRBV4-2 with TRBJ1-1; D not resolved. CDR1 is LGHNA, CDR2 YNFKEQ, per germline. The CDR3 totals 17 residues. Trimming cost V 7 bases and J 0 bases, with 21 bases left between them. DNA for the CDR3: TGTGCCAGCACCCCCGGAGAGGGCAACTACATGAACACTGAAGCTTTCTTT. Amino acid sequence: CASTPGEGNYMNTEAFF.

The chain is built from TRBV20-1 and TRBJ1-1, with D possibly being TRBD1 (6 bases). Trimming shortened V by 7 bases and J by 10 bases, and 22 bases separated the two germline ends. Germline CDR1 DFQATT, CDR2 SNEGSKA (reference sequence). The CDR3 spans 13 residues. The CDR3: CSVLGQGSDRAFF. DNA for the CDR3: TGCAGTGTCCTAGGGCAGGGGTCGGATCGAGCTTTCTTT.

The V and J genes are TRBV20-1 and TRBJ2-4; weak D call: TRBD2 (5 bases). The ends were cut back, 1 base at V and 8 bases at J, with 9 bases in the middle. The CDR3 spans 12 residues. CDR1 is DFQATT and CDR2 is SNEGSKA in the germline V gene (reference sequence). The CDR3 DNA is TGCAGTGCTAGAGCGGGGTTGGACATTCAGTACTTC. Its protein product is CSARAGLDIQYF.

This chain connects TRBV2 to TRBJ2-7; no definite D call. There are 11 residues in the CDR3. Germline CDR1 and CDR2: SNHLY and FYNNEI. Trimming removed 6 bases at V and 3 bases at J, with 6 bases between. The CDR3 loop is CASSPIYEQYF. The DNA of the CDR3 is TGTGCCAGCAGCCCAATCTACGAGCAGTACTTC.

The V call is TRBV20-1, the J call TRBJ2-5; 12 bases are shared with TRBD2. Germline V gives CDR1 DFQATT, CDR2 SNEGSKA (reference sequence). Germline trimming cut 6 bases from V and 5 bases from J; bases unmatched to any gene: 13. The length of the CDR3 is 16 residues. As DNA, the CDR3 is TGCAGTGCCAACCCGACCCTCCTAGCGGGAGGGGAGACCCAGTACTTC. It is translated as CSANPTLLAGGETQYF.

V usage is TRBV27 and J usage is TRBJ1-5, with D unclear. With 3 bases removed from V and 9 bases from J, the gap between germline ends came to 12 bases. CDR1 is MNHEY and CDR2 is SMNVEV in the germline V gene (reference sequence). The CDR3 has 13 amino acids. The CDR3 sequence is CASSFRGFWPQHF. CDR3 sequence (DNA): TGTGCCAGCAGTTTTAGAGGGTTCTGGCCCCAGCATTTT.

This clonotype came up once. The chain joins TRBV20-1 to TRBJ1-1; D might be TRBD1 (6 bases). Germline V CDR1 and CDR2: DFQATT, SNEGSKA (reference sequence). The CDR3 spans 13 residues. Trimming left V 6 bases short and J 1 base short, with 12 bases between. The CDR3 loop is CSANEGGNTEAFF. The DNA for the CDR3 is TGCAGTGCGAATGAGGGGGGGAACACTGAAGCTTTCTTT.

The CDR3 nucleotides read TGTGCCAGCAGCCTCCGGGACTCCTCGGCCTACGAGCAGTACTTC. Its translation: CASSLRDSSAYEQYF. The chain links TRBV9 to TRBJ2-7; weak D call: TRBD2 (6 bases). With 4 bases removed from V and 2 bases from J, the gap between germline ends came to 16 bases. The CDR3 extends over 15 amino acids. Per germline, CDR1 SGDLS and CDR2 YYNGEE. The entire variable domain, with the rest obtained from reference TRBV9 and TRBJ2-7, is as follows: DSGVTQTPKHLITATGQRVTLRCSPRSGDLSVYWYQQSLDQGLQFLIQYYNGEERAKGNILERFSAQQFPDLHSELNLSSLELGDSALYFCASSLRDSSAYEQYFGPGTRLTVT.

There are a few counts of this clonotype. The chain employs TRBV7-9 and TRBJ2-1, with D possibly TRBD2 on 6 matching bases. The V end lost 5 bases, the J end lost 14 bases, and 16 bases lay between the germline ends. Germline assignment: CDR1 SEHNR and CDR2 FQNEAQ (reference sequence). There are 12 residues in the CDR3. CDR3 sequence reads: CASSKPGVFEFF. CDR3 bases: TGTGCCAGCAGCAAACCGGGAGTCTTTGAGTTCTTC.

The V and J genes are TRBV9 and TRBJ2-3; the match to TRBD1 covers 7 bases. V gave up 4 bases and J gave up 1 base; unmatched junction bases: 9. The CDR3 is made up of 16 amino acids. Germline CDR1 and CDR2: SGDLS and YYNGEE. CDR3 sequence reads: CASSQNPGTGTDTQYF. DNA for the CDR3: TGTGCCAGCAGCCAAAACCCCGGGACAGGCACAGATACGCAGTATTTT.

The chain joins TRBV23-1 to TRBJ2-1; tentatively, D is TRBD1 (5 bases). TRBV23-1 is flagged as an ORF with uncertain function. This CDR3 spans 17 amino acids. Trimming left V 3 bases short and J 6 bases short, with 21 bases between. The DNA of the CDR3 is TGCGCCAGCAGTCAGTTTATAGGGCAGGGTAGGGCCAATGAGCAGTTCTTC. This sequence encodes CASSQFIGQGRANEQFF.

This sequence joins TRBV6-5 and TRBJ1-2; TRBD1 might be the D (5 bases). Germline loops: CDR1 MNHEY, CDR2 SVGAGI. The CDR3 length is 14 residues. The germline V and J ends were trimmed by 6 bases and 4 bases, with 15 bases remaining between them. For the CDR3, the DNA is TGTGCCAGCAGCCCCGGGACCGCGATCTATGGCTACACCTTC. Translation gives CASSPGTAIYGYTF.

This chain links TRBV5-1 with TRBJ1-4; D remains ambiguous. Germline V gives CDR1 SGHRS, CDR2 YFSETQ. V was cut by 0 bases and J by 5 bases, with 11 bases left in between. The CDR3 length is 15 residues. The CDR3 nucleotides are TGCGCCAGCAGCTTGGATGGCAGATCGAATGAAAAACTGTTTTTT. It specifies CASSLDGRSNEKLFF.

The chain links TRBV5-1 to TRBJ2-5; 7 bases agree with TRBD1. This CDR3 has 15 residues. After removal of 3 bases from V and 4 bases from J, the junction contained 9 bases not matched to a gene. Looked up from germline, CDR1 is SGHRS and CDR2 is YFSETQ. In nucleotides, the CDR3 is TGCGCCAGCAGCTCTCGGACAGGTCGCCGAGAGACCCAGTACTTC. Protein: CASSSRTGRRETQYF.

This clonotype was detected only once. The CDR3, as DNA: TGTGCCAGCAGCTCCGGACAGGGGAATTCACCCCTCCACTTT. Translated: CASSSGQGNSPLHF. V is TRBV7-9 and J is TRBJ1-6, with 9 bases fitting TRBD1. V was pared by 4 bases and J by 7 bases, with 2 bases of the junction left unmatched. The germline CDR1 and CDR2 sequences are SEHNR and FQNEAQ (reference sequence). The CDR3 is 14 residues long.

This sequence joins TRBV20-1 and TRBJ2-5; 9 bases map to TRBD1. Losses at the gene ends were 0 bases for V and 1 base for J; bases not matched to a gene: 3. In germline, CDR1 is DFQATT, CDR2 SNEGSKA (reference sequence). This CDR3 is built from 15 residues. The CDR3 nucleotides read TGCAGTGCTAGAGATCTGGGACAGGGCCAAGAGACCCAGTACTTC. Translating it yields CSARDLGQGQETQYF.

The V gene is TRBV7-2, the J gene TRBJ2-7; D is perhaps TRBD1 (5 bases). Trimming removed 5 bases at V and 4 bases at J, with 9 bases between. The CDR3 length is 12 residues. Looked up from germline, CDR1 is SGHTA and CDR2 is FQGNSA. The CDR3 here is CASSDSRYEQYF. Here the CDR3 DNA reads TGTGCCAGCAGCGACAGCCGATACGAGCAGTACTTC.

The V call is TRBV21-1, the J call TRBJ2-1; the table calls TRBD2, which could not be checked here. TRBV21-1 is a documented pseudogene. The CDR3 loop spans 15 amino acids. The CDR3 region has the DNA TGTGCCAGCAGCACCACAAGCGGGATTGGTAATGAGCAGTTCTTC. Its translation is CASSTTSGIGNEQFF.

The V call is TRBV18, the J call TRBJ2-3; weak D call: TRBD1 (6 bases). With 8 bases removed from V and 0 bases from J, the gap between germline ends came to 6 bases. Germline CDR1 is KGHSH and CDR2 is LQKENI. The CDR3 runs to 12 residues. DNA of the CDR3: TGTGCCAGCGGGGGCAGCACAGATACGCAGTATTTT. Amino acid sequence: CASGGSTDTQYF.

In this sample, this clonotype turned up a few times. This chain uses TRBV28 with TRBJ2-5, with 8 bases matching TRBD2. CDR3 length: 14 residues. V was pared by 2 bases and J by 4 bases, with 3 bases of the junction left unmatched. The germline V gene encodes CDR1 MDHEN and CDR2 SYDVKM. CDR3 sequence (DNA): TGTGCCAGCAGTTTAACGGGAGGGGCAGAGACCCAGTACTTC. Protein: CASSLTGGAETQYF.

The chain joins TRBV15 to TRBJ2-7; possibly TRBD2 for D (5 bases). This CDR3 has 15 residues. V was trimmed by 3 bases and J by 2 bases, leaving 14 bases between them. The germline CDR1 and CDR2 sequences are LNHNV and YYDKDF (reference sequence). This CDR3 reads CATSREVHGTYEQYF. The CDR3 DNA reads TGTGCCACCAGCAGGGAGGTTCACGGTACCTACGAGCAGTACTTC.